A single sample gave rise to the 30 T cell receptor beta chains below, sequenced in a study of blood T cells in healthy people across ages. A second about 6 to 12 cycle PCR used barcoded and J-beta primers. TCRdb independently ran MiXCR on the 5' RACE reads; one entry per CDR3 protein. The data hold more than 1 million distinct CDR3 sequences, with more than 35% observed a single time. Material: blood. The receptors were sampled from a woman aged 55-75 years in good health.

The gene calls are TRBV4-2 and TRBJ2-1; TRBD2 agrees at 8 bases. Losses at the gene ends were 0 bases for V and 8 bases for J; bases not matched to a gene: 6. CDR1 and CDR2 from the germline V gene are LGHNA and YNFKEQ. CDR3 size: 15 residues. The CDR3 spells CASSQEETSAYEQFF. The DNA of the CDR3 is TGTGCCAGCAGCCAAGAAGAGACTAGCGCCTATGAGCAGTTCTTC.

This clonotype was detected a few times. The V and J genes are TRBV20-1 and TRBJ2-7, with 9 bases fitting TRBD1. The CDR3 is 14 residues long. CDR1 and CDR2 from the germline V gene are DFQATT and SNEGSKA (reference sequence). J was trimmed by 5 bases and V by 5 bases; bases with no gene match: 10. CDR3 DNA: TGCAGTGCTGCCACCGGGACAGGGTATGACGAGCAGTACTTC. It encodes CSAATGTGYDEQYF.

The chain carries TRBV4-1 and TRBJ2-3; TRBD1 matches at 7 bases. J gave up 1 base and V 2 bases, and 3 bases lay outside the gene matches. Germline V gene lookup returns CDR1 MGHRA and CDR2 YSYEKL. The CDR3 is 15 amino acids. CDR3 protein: CASSQTGARTDTQYF. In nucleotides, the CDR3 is TGCGCCAGCAGCCAAACAGGGGCCCGCACAGATACGCAGTATTTT.

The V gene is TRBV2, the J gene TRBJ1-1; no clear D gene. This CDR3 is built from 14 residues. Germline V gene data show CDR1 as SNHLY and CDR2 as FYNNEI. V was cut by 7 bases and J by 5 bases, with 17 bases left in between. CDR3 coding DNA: TGTGCCAGCAACGAAAGGTCAGGAGGGACTGAAGCTTTCTTT. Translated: CASNERSGGTEAFF.

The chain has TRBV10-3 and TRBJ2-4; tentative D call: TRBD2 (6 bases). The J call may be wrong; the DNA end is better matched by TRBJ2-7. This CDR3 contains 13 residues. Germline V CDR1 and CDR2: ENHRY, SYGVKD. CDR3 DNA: TGTGCCATCGCGGCGGGACCAGCCTACGAGCAGTACTTC. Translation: CAIAAGPAYEQYF.

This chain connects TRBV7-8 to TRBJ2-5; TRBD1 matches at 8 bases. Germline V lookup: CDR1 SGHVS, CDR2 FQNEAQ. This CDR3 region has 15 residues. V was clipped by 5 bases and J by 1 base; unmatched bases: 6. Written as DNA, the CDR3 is TGTGCCAGCAGCAACCCCGGGACAGGCCAAGAGACCCAGTACTTC. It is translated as CASSNPGTGQETQYF.

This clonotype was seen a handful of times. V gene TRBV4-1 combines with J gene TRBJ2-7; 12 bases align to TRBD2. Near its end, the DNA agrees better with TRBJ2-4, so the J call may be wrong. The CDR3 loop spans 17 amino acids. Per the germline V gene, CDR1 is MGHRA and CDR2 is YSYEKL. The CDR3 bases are TGCGCCAGCAGCCAAGATCGGGCTAGCGGGAGGGCGAACATTCAGTACTTC. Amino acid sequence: CASSQDRASGRANIQYF.

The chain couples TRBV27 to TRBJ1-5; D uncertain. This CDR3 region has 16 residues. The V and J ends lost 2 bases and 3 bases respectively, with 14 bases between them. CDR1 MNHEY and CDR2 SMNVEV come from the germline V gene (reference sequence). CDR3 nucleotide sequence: TGTGCCAGCAGTTTAAGCTCGGGCGGAACCAATCAGCCCCAGCATTTT. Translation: CASSLSSGGTNQPQHF.

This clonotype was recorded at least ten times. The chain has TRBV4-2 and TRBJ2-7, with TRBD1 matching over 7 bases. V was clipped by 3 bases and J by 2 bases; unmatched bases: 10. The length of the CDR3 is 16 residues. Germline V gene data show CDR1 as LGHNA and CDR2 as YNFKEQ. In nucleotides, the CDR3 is TGTGCCAGCAGCCAGCTTTCCGGGACAGTTGCCTACGAGCAGTACTTC. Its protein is CASSQLSGTVAYEQYF.

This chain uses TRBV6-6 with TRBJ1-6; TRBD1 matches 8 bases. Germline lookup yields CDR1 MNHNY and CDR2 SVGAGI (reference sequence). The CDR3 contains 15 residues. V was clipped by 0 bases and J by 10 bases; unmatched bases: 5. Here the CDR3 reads CASSYSTAGGSPLHF. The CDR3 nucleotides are TGTGCCAGCAGTTACTCGACGGCAGGGGGCTCACCCCTCCACTTT.

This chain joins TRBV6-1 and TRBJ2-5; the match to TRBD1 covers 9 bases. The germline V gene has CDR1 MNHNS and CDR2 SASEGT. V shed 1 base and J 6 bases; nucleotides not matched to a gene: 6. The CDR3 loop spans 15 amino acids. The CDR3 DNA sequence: TGTGCCAGCAGTGAAGTATGGACAGGGGTACAGACCCAGTACTTC. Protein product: CASSEVWTGVQTQYF.

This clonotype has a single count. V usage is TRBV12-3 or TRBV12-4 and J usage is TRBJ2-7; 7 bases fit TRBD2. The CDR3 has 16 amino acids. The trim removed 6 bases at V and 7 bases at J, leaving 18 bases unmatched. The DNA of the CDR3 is TGTGCCAGCAGCTTGTGGGGCGGGAGATCGGGAGGTGAGCAGTACTTC. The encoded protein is CASSLWGGRSGGEQYF.

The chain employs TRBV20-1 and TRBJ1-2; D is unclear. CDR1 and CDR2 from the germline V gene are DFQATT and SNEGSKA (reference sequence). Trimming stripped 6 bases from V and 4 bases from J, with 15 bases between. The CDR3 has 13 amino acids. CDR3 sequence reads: CSAAGEGGYGYTF. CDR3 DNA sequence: TGCAGTGCCGCGGGCGAAGGAGGCTATGGCTACACCTTC.

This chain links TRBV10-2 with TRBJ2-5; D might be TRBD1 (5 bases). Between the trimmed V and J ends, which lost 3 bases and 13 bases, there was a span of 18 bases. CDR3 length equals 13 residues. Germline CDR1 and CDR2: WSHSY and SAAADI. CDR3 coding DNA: TGCGCCAGCAGTGAAGGGCAGGGCCGCCGGACGTACTTC. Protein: CASSEGQGRRTYF.

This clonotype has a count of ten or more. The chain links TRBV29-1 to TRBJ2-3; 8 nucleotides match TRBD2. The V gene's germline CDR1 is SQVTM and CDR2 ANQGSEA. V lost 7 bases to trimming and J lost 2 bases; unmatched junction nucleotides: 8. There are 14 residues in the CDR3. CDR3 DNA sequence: TGCAGCGCTGATAGCGGGGTTTTCACAGATACGCAGTATTTT. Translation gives CSADSGVFTDTQYF.

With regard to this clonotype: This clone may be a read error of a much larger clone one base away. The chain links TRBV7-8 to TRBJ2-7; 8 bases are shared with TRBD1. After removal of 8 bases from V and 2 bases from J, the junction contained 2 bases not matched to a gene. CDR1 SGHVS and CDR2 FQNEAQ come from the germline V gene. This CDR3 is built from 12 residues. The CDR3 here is CASGTGPYEQYF. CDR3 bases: TGTGCCAGCGGGACAGGACCCTACGAGCAGTACTTC.

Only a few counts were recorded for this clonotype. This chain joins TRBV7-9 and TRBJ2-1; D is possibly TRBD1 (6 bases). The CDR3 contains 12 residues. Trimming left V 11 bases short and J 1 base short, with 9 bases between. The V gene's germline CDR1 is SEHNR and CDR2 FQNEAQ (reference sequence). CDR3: CAGTPSYNEQFF. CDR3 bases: TGTGCCGGGACACCGTCCTACAATGAGCAGTTCTTC.

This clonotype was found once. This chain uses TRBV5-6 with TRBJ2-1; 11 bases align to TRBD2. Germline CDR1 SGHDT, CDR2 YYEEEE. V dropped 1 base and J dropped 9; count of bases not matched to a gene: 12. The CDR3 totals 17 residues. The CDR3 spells CASSLQLSGRVGGEQFF. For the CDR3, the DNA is TGTGCCAGCAGCTTGCAGCTTAGCGGGAGGGTCGGGGGTGAGCAGTTCTTC.

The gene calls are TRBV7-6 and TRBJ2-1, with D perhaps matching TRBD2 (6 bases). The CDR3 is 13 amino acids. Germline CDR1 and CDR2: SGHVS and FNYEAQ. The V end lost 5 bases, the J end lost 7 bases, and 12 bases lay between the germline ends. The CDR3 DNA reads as TGTGCCAGCAGCCGAGGACTACTGAATGAGCAGTTCTTC. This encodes CASSRGLLNEQFF.

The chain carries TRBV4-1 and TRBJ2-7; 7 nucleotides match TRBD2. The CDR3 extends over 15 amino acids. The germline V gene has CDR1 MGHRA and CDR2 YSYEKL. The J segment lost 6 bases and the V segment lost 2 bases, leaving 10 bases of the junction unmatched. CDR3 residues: CASSQTAGTISEQYF. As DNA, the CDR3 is TGCGCCAGCAGCCAAACAGCCGGGACTATCTCCGAGCAGTACTTC.

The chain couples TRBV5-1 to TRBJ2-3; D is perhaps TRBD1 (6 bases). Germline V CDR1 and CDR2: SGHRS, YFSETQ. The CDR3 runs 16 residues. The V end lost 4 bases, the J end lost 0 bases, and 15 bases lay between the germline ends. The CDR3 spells CASSPQQGTSTDTQYF. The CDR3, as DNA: TGCGCCAGCAGCCCCCAACAGGGAACTAGCACAGATACGCAGTATTTT.

As DNA, the CDR3 is TGCAGTGCGAAACTAGCGGGAGGGGTGTTCTTC. Protein sequence: CSAKLAGGVFF. J is TRBJ2-1 and V is TRBV20-1, with 13 positions matching TRBD2. Per germline, CDR1 DFQATT and CDR2 SNEGSKA (reference sequence). The CDR3 is 11 amino acids. V was pared by 6 bases and J by 15 bases, with 5 bases of the junction left unmatched.

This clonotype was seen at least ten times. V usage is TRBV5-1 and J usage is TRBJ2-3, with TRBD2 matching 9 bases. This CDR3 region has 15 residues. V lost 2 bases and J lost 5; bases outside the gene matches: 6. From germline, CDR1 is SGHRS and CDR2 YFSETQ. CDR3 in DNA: TGCGCCAGCAGCTTAGGTAGCGGGAGTGGAGATACGCAGTATTTT. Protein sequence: CASSLGSGSGDTQYF.

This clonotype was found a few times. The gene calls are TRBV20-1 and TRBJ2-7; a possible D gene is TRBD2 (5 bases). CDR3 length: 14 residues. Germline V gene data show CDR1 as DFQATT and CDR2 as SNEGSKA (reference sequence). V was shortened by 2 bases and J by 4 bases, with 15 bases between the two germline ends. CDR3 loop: CSARSGTTSYEQYF. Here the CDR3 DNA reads TGCAGTGCTAGAAGCGGCACAACTTCGTACGAGCAGTACTTC.

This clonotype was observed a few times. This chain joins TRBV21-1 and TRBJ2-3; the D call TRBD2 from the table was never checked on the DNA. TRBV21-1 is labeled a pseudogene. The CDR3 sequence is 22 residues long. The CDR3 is CASSKPDRGRTSGRAYADTQYF. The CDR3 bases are TGTGCCAGCAGCAAACCGGACAGGGGAAGAACTAGCGGGAGGGCCTATGCAGATACGCAGTATTTT.

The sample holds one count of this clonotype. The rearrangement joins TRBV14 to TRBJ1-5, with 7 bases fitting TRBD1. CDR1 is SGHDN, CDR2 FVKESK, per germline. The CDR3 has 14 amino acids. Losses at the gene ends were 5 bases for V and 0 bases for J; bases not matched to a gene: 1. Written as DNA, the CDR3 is TGTGCCAGCAGCAACAGGGGTAGCAATCAGCCCCAGCATTTT. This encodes CASSNRGSNQPQHF.

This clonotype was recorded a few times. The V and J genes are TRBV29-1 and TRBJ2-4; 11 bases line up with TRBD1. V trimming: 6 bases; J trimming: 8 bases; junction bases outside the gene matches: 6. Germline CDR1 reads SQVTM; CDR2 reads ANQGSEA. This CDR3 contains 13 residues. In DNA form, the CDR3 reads TGCAGCGTCCAGTGGGACAGGGGGTACATTCAGTACTTC. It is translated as CSVQWDRGYIQYF.

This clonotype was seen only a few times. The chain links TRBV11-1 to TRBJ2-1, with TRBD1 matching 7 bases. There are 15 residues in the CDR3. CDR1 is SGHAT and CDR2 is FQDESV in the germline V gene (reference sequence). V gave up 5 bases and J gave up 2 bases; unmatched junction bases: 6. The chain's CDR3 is CASSPGTVAYNEQFF. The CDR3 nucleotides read TGTGCCAGCAGCCCGGGGACAGTGGCCTACAATGAGCAGTTCTTC.

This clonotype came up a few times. DNA of the CDR3: TGTGCCAGCAGTTACTCGGTCCAGAGGGGCACTGAAGCTTTCTTT. Translated: CASSYSVQRGTEAFF. J is TRBJ1-1 and V is TRBV6-5; maybe TRBD1 (5 bases). Germline V gene data show CDR1 as MNHEY and CDR2 as SVGAGI. Trimming removed 0 bases from V and 4 bases from J, with 12 bases in between. This CDR3 has 15 amino acids.

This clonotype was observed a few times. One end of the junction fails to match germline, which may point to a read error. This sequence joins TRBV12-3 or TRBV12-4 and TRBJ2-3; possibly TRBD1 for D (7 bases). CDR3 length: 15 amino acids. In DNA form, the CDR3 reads TGTGCCAGCAATATTTGGACAGGAGGGTCAGATGCGCAGTATTTT. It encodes CASNIWTGGSDAQYF.